Listed below are T cell receptor beta chains from one sample, sequenced in a study of shared clonotypes between healthy human individuals. Produced via immunoSEQ multiplex PCR; TCRdb's table is partial and in-frame only. The table records under 650,000 clones, roughly 95% of them present only once. What was sequenced was naive CD4+ T cells sorted from blood. These receptors were taken from a young woman in good health. The CDR3 runs from the conserved cysteine through the conserved F or W. The order of the fields is D gene, J gene, V gene, clone size, CDR3 length, CDR3 protein, CDR3 DNA. D genes are given only for firm matches. Clone size is stated in some rows and not others, as once, few, many or a class when expanded.

TRBD2 | TRBJ2-1 | TRBV13 | - | 18 | CASSLGGRTSPTYNEQFF | TGTGCCAGCAGCTTAGGAGGGAGGACTAGTCCAACCTACAATGAGCAGTTCTTC
TRBD1 | TRBJ2-4 | TRBV27 | once | 14 | CASSRTGAKNIQYF | TGTGCCAGCAGCAGGACAGGGGCCAAAAACATTCAGTACTTC
TRBD2 | TRBJ2-5 | TRBV6-5 | - | 15 | CASSHWTSEKETQYF | TGTGCCAGCAGCCATTGGACTAGCGAAAAAGAGACCCAGTACTTC
TRBD2 | TRBJ2-7 | TRBV2 | - | 16 | CASSGSISSGSYEQYF | TGTGCCAGCAGTGGTTCCATCTCTAGCGGGAGTTACGAGCAGTACTTC
- | TRBJ2-5 | TRBV10-2 | - | 13 | CASTRGQAETQYF | TGCGCCAGCACCCGGGGTCAGGCGGAGACCCAGTACTTC
- | TRBJ2-7 | TRBV28 | - | 13 | CASSLVSPYEQYF | TGTGCCAGCAGTTTAGTGTCCCCCTACGAGCAGTACTTC
- | TRBJ2-2 | TRBV2 | - | 15 | CASRPGEANTGELFF | TGTGCCAGCAGACCGGGTGAAGCGAACACCGGGGAGCTGTTTTTT
TRBD2 | TRBJ2-7 | TRBV2 | - | 15 | CASLLVLAGSYEQYF | TGTGCCAGCTTATTGGTCCTAGCGGGCTCCTACGAGCAGTACTTC
TRBD1 | TRBJ2-6 | TRBV28 | once | 17 | CASSSLGQASGANVLTF | TGTGCCAGCAGTTCTTTGGGACAGGCCTCTGGGGCCAACGTCCTGACTTTC
TRBD2 | TRBJ2-1 | TRBV5-6 | - | 14 | CASSLVPGGNEQFF | TGTGCCAGCAGCCTCGTACCGGGGGGCAATGAGCAGTTCTTC
- | TRBJ1-5 | TRBV28 | once | 14 | CASSFKGNYQPQHF | TGTGCCAGCAGTTTCAAAGGAAATTATCAGCCCCAGCATTTT
- | TRBJ2-2 | TRBV15 | - | 16 | CATSRGDLQNTGELFF | TGTGCCACCAGCAGGGGGGACTTACAGAACACCGGGGAGCTGTTTTTT
TRBD1 | TRBJ2-7 | TRBV28 | - | 15 | CASSSLTGWGYEQYF | TGTGCCAGCAGTTCCCTGACAGGGTGGGGTTACGAGCAGTACTTC
TRBD2 | TRBJ2-1 | TRBV11-2 | - | 15 | CASSLGLAGYNEQFF | TGTGCCAGCAGCTTGGGACTAGCGGGATACAATGAGCAGTTCTTC
- | TRBJ2-2 | TRBV4-2 | - | 15 | CASSQEGAAGGELFF | TGTGCCAGCAGCCAAGAAGGGGCGGCGGGCGGGGAGCTGTTTTTT
TRBD1 | TRBJ2-7 | TRBV19 | - | 17 | CASSIGQGAGGSYEQYF | TGTGCCAGTAGTATAGGACAGGGCGCCGGTGGCTCCTACGAGCAGTACTTC
TRBD1 | TRBJ1-2 | TRBV19 | once | 13 | CASSTQGNYGYTF | TGTGCCAGTAGTACACAGGGGAACTATGGCTACACCTTC
TRBD2 | TRBJ2-7 | TRBV15 | - | 15 | CATSSTSGGRWEQYF | TGTGCCACCAGCAGCACTTCGGGGGGGCGGTGGGAGCAGTACTTC
- | TRBJ1-5 | TRBV6-1 | once | 16 | CASSEWSSRASPAEHF | TGTGCCAGCAGTGAATGGAGTAGCAGGGCTAGTCCCGCAGAGCATTTT
TRBD1 | TRBJ2-7 | TRBV28 | - | 15 | CASSLYGTGTGEQYF | TGTGCCAGCAGTTTATACGGGACAGGGACGGGCGAGCAGTACTTC
TRBD1 | TRBJ2-4 | TRBV11-2 | - | 18 | CASSSGTGGRGAKNIQYF | TGTGCCAGCAGCTCCGGGACAGGGGGACGGGGCGCCAAAAACATTCAGTACTTC
- | TRBJ2-3 | TRBV7-8 | - | 15 | CASSLGLLGPDTQYF | TGTGCCAGCAGCTTAGGACTCCTGGGACCAGATACGCAGTATTTT
- | TRBJ1-1 | TRBV6-1 | - | 14 | CASSARTANTEAFF | TGTGCCAGCAGTGCCCGGACAGCGAACACTGAAGCTTTCTTT
- | TRBJ2-1 | TRBV5-6 | - | 16 | CASSPLRASSYNEQFF | TGTGCCAGCAGCCCATTACGGGCGAGCTCCTACAATGAGCAGTTCTTC
- | TRBJ1-4 | TRBV5-1 | - | 14 | CASSLGGGGEKLFF | TGCGCCAGCAGCTTAGGAGGGGGTGGTGAAAAACTGTTTTTT
TRBD1 | TRBJ2-4 | TRBV19 | once | 14 | CASSYGTGGRIQYF | TGTGCCAGTAGTTACGGGACAGGGGGACGAATTCAGTACTTC
- | TRBJ1-3 | TRBV5-8 | - | 15 | CASSLDGFSGNTIYF | TGTGCCAGCAGCTTGGACGGATTCTCTGGAAACACCATATATTTT
- | TRBJ1-2 | TRBV5-1 | - | 15 | CASSPARLVDYGYTF | TGCGCCAGCAGCCCGGCCAGACTTGTGGACTATGGCTACACCTTC
- | TRBJ1-4 | TRBV4-1 | - | 16 | CASSPQVQATNEKLFF | TGCGCCAGCAGCCCCCAGGTCCAAGCAACTAATGAAAAACTGTTTTTT
- | TRBJ2-2 | TRBV7-8 | - | 18 | CASSAHRPGVVKTGELFF | TGTGCCAGCAGCGCGCACAGACCAGGGGTTGTTAAAACCGGGGAGCTGTTTTTT
TRBD2 | TRBJ2-3 | TRBV28 | - | 14 | CASKVAGGADTQYF | TGTGCCAGCAAAGTAGCGGGAGGGGCAGATACGCAGTATTTT
TRBD1 | TRBJ2-3 | TRBV28 | - | 15 | CASSLGGQASNTQYF | TGTGCCAGCAGTTTAGGCGGACAGGCGTCAAATACGCAGTATTTT
- | TRBJ1-5 | TRBV5-4 | - | 15 | CASSLSPGSGQPQHF | TGTGCCAGCAGCTTGTCCCCAGGGTCGGGGCAGCCCCAGCATTTT
- | TRBJ1-3 | TRBV7-7 | - | 13 | CASSLEGSSTIYF | TGTGCCAGCAGCTTAGAAGGTAGCAGCACCATATATTTT
- | TRBJ2-2 | TRBV9 | - | 15 | CASSVGGMDTGELFF | TGTGCCAGCAGCGTAGGGGGTATGGACACCGGGGAGCTGTTTTTT
- | TRBJ1-5 | TRBV4-2 | - | 15 | CASSQERVPDQPQHF | TGTGCCAGCAGCCAAGAGAGGGTACCCGACCAGCCCCAGCATTTT
TRBD2 | TRBJ2-7 | TRBV11-2 | - | 13 | CASSSSSGHEQYF | TGTGCCAGCAGTAGTTCTAGCGGACACGAGCAGTACTTC
- | TRBJ1-2 | TRBV6-1 | - | 13 | CASRGDESYGYTF | TGTGCCAGCAGGGGGGACGAGAGCTATGGCTACACCTTC
- | TRBJ1-1 | TRBV7-9 | - | 16 | CASSSLVDGLFAEAFF | TGTGCCAGCAGCAGCCTCGTGGACGGACTTTTCGCTGAAGCTTTCTTT
TRBD2 | TRBJ2-1 | TRBV6-6 | - | 15 | CASRASGNSYNEQFF | TGTGCCAGCAGGGCTAGCGGGAACTCCTACAATGAGCAGTTCTTC
- | TRBJ2-3 | TRBV6-1 | - | 14 | CASKERAGTDTQYF | TGTGCCAGCAAAGAAAGAGCTGGCACAGATACGCAGTATTTT
- | TRBJ2-1 | TRBV9 | - | 15 | CASSAYRDGNNEQFF | TGTGCCAGCAGCGCATACCGGGACGGAAACAATGAGCAGTTCTTC
- | TRBJ2-2 | TRBV29-1 | - | 12 | CSVAENTGELFF | TGCAGCGTTGCAGAGAACACCGGGGAGCTGTTTTTT
- | TRBJ1-1 | TRBV5-1 | - | 12 | CASSDGWTEAFF | TGCGCCAGCAGCGATGGGTGGACTGAAGCTTTCTTT
- | TRBJ2-7 | TRBV5-1 | - | 11 | CASSSPGEQYF | TGCGCCAGCAGCTCCCCAGGCGAGCAGTACTTC
- | TRBJ1-5 | TRBV6-4 | once | 16 | CASSLEGGLSNQPQHF | TGTGCCAGCAGTCTAGAGGGGGGGCTAAGCAATCAGCCCCAGCATTTT
- | TRBJ2-7 | TRBV19 | - | 14 | CASRWGSGAYEQYF | TGTGCCAGTAGATGGGGCAGTGGGGCCTACGAGCAGTACTTC
TRBD2 | TRBJ2-1 | TRBV28 | - | 14 | CATTEGTSLYEQFF | TGTGCCACAACCGAGGGGACTAGTCTCTATGAGCAGTTCTTC
- | TRBJ1-1 | TRBV2 | - | 12 | CASSATATEAFF | TGTGCCAGCAGTGCCACGGCCACTGAAGCTTTCTTT
TRBD1 | TRBJ1-4 | TRBV30 | - | 15 | CAWSRGQGNNEKLFF | TGTGCCTGGAGCCGGGGACAGGGAAATAATGAAAAACTGTTTTTT
- | TRBJ2-3 | TRBV4-1 | - | 15 | CASSQEGERGDTQYF | TGCGCCAGCAGCCAAGAAGGAGAAAGGGGGGATACGCAGTATTTT
- | TRBJ1-5 | TRBV5-1 | - | 13 | CASSLAQNQPQHF | TGCGCCAGCAGCTTGGCCCAAAATCAGCCCCAGCATTTT
- | TRBJ2-7 | TRBV20-1 | - | 11 | CSAGSGYEQYF | TGCAGTGCTGGGAGCGGGTACGAGCAGTACTTC
TRBD1 | TRBJ2-1 | TRBV20-1 | - | 11 | CSAPWTGQLVF | TGCAGTGCTCCATGGACAGGGCAGCTGGTCTTC
TRBD2 | TRBJ2-1 | TRBV5-6 | - | 16 | CASSWSYSGTYNEQFF | TGTGCCAGCAGCTGGTCCTATAGCGGGACCTACAATGAGCAGTTCTTC
- | TRBJ2-7 | TRBV11-2 | - | 13 | CASSLTLAYEQYF | TGTGCCAGCAGCTTAACCCTAGCCTACGAGCAGTACTTC
TRBD1 | TRBJ2-4 | TRBV5-1 | - | 16 | CASSPGQGAAKNIQYF | TGCGCCAGCAGCCCGGGACAGGGGGCGGCCAAAAACATTCAGTACTTC
- | TRBJ2-3 | TRBV19 | - | 13 | CASRLVGTDTQYF | TGTGCCAGTAGGCTCGTAGGGACCGATACGCAGTATTTT
- | TRBJ1-1 | TRBV30 | - | 13 | CAWSATPNTEAFF | TGTGCCTGGAGTGCTACCCCGAACACTGAAGCTTTCTTT